The 28 T cell receptor beta chains presented below share a single source sample, sequenced in a study of tumor-infiltrating lymphocytes in primary liver carcinoma. For each extraction, RNA and DNA were obtained together from 20-30 mg of unsorted bulk tissue. Constant-region priming of about 0.5 ug total RNA yielded TCR beta cDNA. Three-round nested multiplex PCR performed with slightly modified ARM-PCR produced the TCR beta libraries. TRBV1-TRBV30 forward primers paired with a C-beta reverse primer drove the first two PCR rounds, roughly 10 cycles each. Via MiXCR, TCRdb re-called the multiplex PCR reads, giving one row per CDR3 protein. The sample records 65,000 to 90,000 distinct CDR3 sequences, around 70% being singletons. Sequencing was done on a sample of liver tumor tissue from sampling region 1. Subset in this sample: tumor region T1, superior pole. The receptors were gathered from a man aged 40-49 years with primary liver carcinoma and hepatitis B virus infection.

With regard to this clonotype: This may stem from a read error, because a much larger clone lies one nucleotide away. The chain combines TRBV6-5 with TRBJ1-1, with TRBD1 matching 7 bases. From germline, CDR1 is MNHEY and CDR2 SVGAGI. The CDR3 has 14 residues. The CDR3 DNA reads as TGTGTCAGCAGCTTAAACAGGGGCGGCACTGAAGCTTTCTTT. Its protein product is CVSSLNRGGTEAFF.

With respect to this clonotype: Relative to the germline gene, one junction end is altered; a read error may explain this. The chain uses TRBV11-1 and TRBJ2-1; D is perhaps TRBD2 (6 bases). Per the germline V gene, CDR1 is SGHAT and CDR2 is FQDESV (reference sequence). The CDR3 runs to 15 residues. As DNA, the CDR3 is TGTGCCAACAGCTTAGAGGGAGGAGCATACAATGAGAAGTTCTTC. Translated, it gives CANSLEGGAYNEKFF. The whole variable domain, remainder taken from reference TRBV11-1 and TRBJ2-1, is EAEVAQSPRYKITEKSQAVAFWCDPISGHATLYWYRQILGQGPELLVQFQDESVVDDSQLPKDRFSAERLKGVDSTLKIQPAELGDSAMYLCANSLEGGAYNEKFFGPGTRLTVL.

With respect to this clonotype: No conserved phenylalanine or tryptophan is present at the end of the CDR3, so a read error is the likely explanation. The DNA of the CDR3 is TGTGTCAGCAGCTTCGAGGGGAACACTGAAGCTTTCCTT. Translated, it gives CVSSFEGNTEAFL. The chain joins TRBV5-5 to TRBJ1-1; D gene ambiguous. The CDR3 sequence is 13 residues long. Germline CDR1 reads SGHKS; CDR2 reads YYEKEE (reference sequence).

This clonotype was seen a few times. The V call is TRBV6-2 or TRBV6-3, the J call TRBJ2-2, with TRBD2 as a possible D gene (6 bases). Trimming left V 0 bases short and J 8 bases short, with 10 bases between. Per germline, CDR1 MNHEY and CDR2 SVGEGT. CDR3 length: 14 amino acids. The CDR3 protein is CASSYSGGTGELFF. The DNA for the CDR3 is TGTGCCAGCAGTTACTCGGGGGGAACTGGGGAGCTGTTTTTT.

This chain connects TRBV5-4 to TRBJ2-2; the D call may be TRBD1 or TRBD2 (5 bases each). The V gene lost 3 bases and the J gene lost 7 bases, with 16 bases spanning the gap. Per germline, CDR1 SGHNT and CDR2 YYREEE (reference sequence). This CDR3 has 15 amino acids. DNA for the CDR3: TGTGCCAGCAGCTCCGACAGAGAGCGGCTCGGGGAGCTGTTTTTT. Protein product: CASSSDRERLGELFF.

In the case of this clonotype: At one end the junction does not follow the germline gene, possibly because of a read error. The CDR3 region has the DNA TGCGCCGGCAGCGGGACTAGCGAGACGAACGGGGAGCTGTTTTTT. It codes for CAGSGTSETNGELFF. The rearrangement joins TRBV10-1 to TRBJ2-2, with 10 bases that match TRBD2. Germline CDR1 and CDR2: WNHNN and SYGVQD (reference sequence). The CDR3 runs 15 residues.

A remark on this clonotype: Possible read error: a much larger clone is one base away. The genes are TRBV30 and TRBJ2-5; 8 bases align to TRBD2. Germline V gene lookup returns CDR1 GTSNPN and CDR2 SVGIG (reference sequence). The CDR3 length is 11 residues. The CDR3 sequence is CTRGVGETQYF. The CDR3 DNA reads TGTACGCGGGGGGTAGGCGAGACCCAGTACTTC. Complete variable domain (other parts from reference TRBV30 and TRBJ2-5): SQTIHQWPATLVQPVGSPLSLECTVEGTSNPNLYWYRQAAGRGLQLLFYSVGIGQISSEVPQNLSASRPQDRQFILSSKKLLLSDSGFYLCTRGVGETQYFGPGTRLLVL.

Details on this clonotype: Compared with germline, one end of the junction differs, possibly owing to a read error. The chain recombines TRBV4-1 with TRBJ1-2; weak D call: TRBD1 (5 bases). Looked up from germline, CDR1 is MGHRA and CDR2 is YSYEKL. The CDR3 spans 16 residues. CDR3 residues: CASNQDEAGIYYGYTF. DNA for the CDR3: TGCGCCAGCAACCAAGATGAGGCAGGGATTTACTATGGCTACACCTTC.

This clonotype was observed many times. The chain uses TRBV6-4 and TRBJ2-3; 7 bases are shared with TRBD1. CDR1 and CDR2 (germline): MRHNA, SNTAGT. This CDR3 contains 14 residues. J gave up 4 bases and V 6 bases, and 7 bases lay outside the gene matches. The CDR3 loop reads CASSREGASDTQYF. Written as DNA, the CDR3 is TGTGCCAGCAGCCGTGAGGGGGCCTCAGATACGCAGTATTTT.

As for this clonotype: In this CDR3 the conserved last residue, phenylalanine or tryptophan, is missing, so a read error is likely. The gene calls are TRBV28 and TRBJ1-1; D is unresolved. Germline-derived CDR1 and CDR2 are MDHEN and SYDVKM. This CDR3 is built from 11 residues. Between the trimmed V and J ends, which lost 6 bases and 6 bases, there was a span of 8 bases. The CDR3 protein is CASSPGAEAFI. The CDR3 DNA reads TGTGCCAGCAGCCCTGGGGCTGAAGCTTTCATT.

This clonotype was recorded at least ten times. The chain joins TRBV6-2 or TRBV6-3 to TRBJ2-7; D is undetermined. The V gene's germline CDR1 is MNHEY and CDR2 SVGEGT. V gave up 6 bases and J gave up 3 bases, with 12 bases separating them. The CDR3 is 13 amino acids. The CDR3 is CASSFLLVYEQYF. CDR3 nucleotide sequence: TGTGCCAGCAGCTTCCTATTGGTCTACGAGCAGTACTTC.

This clonotype was seen ten or more times. J is TRBJ2-7 and V is TRBV28, with unresolved D. The CDR3 has 11 amino acids. Germline values: CDR1 MDHEN, CDR2 SYDVKM. Deletions cut 3 bases from V and 7 bases from J, with 7 bases between. CDR3 nucleotides: TGTGCCAGCAGTTTTAGTCATGAGCAGTACTTC. Protein sequence: CASSFSHEQYF.

Only one count was recorded for this clonotype. This sequence may be a read error, since a much larger clone differs from it by one base. The gene calls are TRBV28 and TRBJ1-6, with D possibly TRBD1 on 5 matching bases. The CDR3 covers 16 residues. Germline V gives CDR1 MDHEN, CDR2 SYDVKM. The CDR3 region has the DNA TGTGCCAGCAGTCCGACCTGGGGGGTCCTAAATTCACCCCTCCTCTTT. Translated, it gives CASSPTWGVLNSPLLF.

Regarding this clonotype: At one boundary the junction diverges from the germline segment, which might be a read error. The chain recombines TRBV11-2 with TRBJ1-1, with 7 bases matching TRBD1. The CDR3 contains 17 residues. Germline CDR1 SGHAT, CDR2 FQNNGV. The CDR3 loop is CANSRMGEQGFGTGAFF. CDR3 DNA: TGTGCCAACAGCCGAATGGGGGAACAGGGGTTCGGCACTGGAGCTTTCTTT.

The chain links TRBV7-2 to TRBJ2-7; 7 bases agree with TRBD2. V gave up 2 bases and J gave up 3 bases; unmatched junction bases: 4. The CDR3 loop spans 14 amino acids. Germline V CDR1 and CDR2: SGHTA, FQGNSA. As DNA, the CDR3 is TGTGCCAGCAGCTTATTCGGACTAGGCTACGAGCAGTACTTC. It encodes CASSLFGLGYEQYF.

This clonotype was counted ten times or more. CDR3 in DNA: TGTGCCAGCAGCAGCGCCATACACAGGACGCTTGGGGAGCAGTACTTC. Translating gives CASSSAIHRTLGEQYF. The genes are TRBV21-1 and TRBJ2-7; the table gives TRBD1 as D, unverified against the DNA. TRBV21-1 is given as a pseudogene. This CDR3 region has 16 residues.

DNA for the CDR3: TGTGCCAGTAAGACTGATATCAACGCCTACGAGCAGTACTTC. Its protein is CASKTDINAYEQYF. The chain uses TRBV2 and TRBJ2-7, with D hard to call. Germline CDR1 reads SNHLY; CDR2 reads FYNNEI. The V end lost 9 bases, the J end lost 2 bases, and 17 bases lay between the germline ends. The CDR3 is 14 residues long.

This clonotype was seen only once. The conserved closing phenylalanine or tryptophan is absent in this CDR3, likely reflecting a read error. The chain has TRBV12-3 or TRBV12-4 and TRBJ2-1; D tentatively fits TRBD1 or TRBD2 (5 bases each). This CDR3 has 14 residues. CDR3 region: CASTTGQRDNEQFS. CDR3 bases: TGCGCCAGTACTACAGGTCAGAGGGACAATGAGCAGTTCTCC.

About this clonotype: A much larger clone is a single base away; this may be a read error. The chain combines TRBV7-9 with TRBJ2-1; 10 positions match TRBD2. The ends lost 10 bases at V and 9 bases at J; junction bases unmatched: 15. CDR1 SEHNR and CDR2 FQNEAQ come from the germline V gene (reference sequence). The CDR3 consists of 15 residues. CDR3 DNA sequence: TGTGCCAACGAGCCTAGCGGGAGACGGATTGGTGAGCAGTTCTTC. Protein: CANEPSGRRIGEQFF. Combining the CDR3 with reference TRBV7-9 and TRBJ2-1 gives the whole variable domain DTGVSQNPRHKITKRGQNVTFRCDPISEHNRLYWYRQTLGQGPEFLTYFQNEAQLEKSRLLSDRFSAERPKGSFSTLEIQRTEQGDSAMYLCANEPSGRRIGEQFFGPGTRLTVL.

The table lists this clonotype with a count of one. The junction differs from germline at one of its ends, possibly a read error. The rearrangement uses TRBV7-9 and TRBJ2-2; maybe TRBD1 (6 bases). CDR3 length equals 14 residues. Germline lookup yields CDR1 SEHNR and CDR2 FQNEAQ (reference sequence). In nucleotides, the CDR3 is TGTACCAGCAGCTTAGGGACAAACACCGGGGAGCTGTCTTTT. It encodes CTSSLGTNTGELSF.

Remarks on this clonotype: The junction shows a germline mismatch at one end, possibly a read error. The genes are TRBV6-1 and TRBJ2-1; the match to TRBD1 covers 9 bases. The V gene's germline CDR1 is MNHNS and CDR2 SASEGT. This CDR3 spans 15 amino acids. CDR3 in amino acids: CTSQTGTGTYNEQSF. CDR3 coding DNA: TGTACCAGCCAAACCGGGACAGGGACCTACAATGAGCAGTCCTTC.

This clonotype was observed a handful of times. The rearrangement joins TRBV5-1 to TRBJ2-7; perhaps TRBD2 as D (5 bases). The length of the CDR3 is 14 residues. Germline CDR1 reads SGHRS; CDR2 reads YFSETQ. V was pared by 5 bases and J by 2 bases, with 14 bases between. CDR3 amino acids: CASRTDFSAYEQYF. The CDR3 DNA follows: TGCGCCAGCAGGACGGACTTCTCAGCCTACGAGCAGTACTTC.

About this clonotype itself: At one end the junction does not follow the germline gene, possibly because of a read error. The chain links TRBV4-2 to TRBJ2-7; 11 bases map to TRBD2. The CDR3 is 15 amino acids. Germline V gene lookup returns CDR1 LGHNA and CDR2 YNFKEQ. The CDR3 reads CTSSRGGLADYEQYF. Written as DNA, the CDR3 is TGTACCAGCAGCCGAGGGGGACTAGCGGACTATGAGCAGTACTTC.

This clonotype has at least ten counts. This chain uses TRBV12-3 or TRBV12-4 with TRBJ2-7; possibly TRBD1 or TRBD2 for D (7 bases each). Trimming shortened V by 2 bases and J by 3 bases, and 11 bases separated the two germline ends. This CDR3 spans 14 amino acids. The chain's CDR3 is CASSLQGGLYEQYF. The CDR3 nucleotides read TGTGCCAGCAGTTTACAGGGGGGGCTCTACGAGCAGTACTTC.

The count of this clonotype is one. The rearrangement joins TRBV7-9 to TRBJ2-7; either TRBD1 or TRBD2 may supply D (5 bases each). Germline V CDR1 and CDR2: SEHNR, FQNEAQ (reference sequence). CDR3 length: 13 amino acids. CDR3 bases: TGTGTCAGTAGCCGGGACGCCGCCTACGAGCAGTACTTC. Translation gives CVSSRDAAYEQYF. Full variable domain (remainder filled in from reference TRBV7-9 and TRBJ2-7): DTGVSQNPRHKITKRGQNVTFRCDPISEHNRLYWYRQTLGQGPEFLTYFQNEAQLEKSRLLSDRFSAERPKGSFSTLEIQRTEQGDSAMYLCVSSRDAAYEQYFGPGTRLTVT.

This clonotype has just a few counts. A much larger clone lies a single base off, so this may be a read error. This chain links TRBV7-9 with TRBJ2-3; 9 nucleotides align to TRBD1. With 3 bases clipped from V and 4 bases from J, the junction kept 8 bases outside the gene matches. This CDR3 has 16 residues. Per the germline V gene, CDR1 is SEHNR and CDR2 is FQNEAQ (reference sequence). The DNA for the CDR3 is TGTGCCAGCAGCTTGGGGGACAGGGTGTTGGCAGATACGCAGTATTTT. Its protein product is CASSLGDRVLADTQYF.

A note on this clonotype: Without the conserved terminal phenylalanine or tryptophan, this CDR3 likely stems from a read error. The CDR3 loop reads CASSCGDLVTGELFY. CDR3 DNA: TGTGCCAGCAGTTGCGGTGACCTTGTCACCGGGGAGCTGTTTTAT. The chain recombines TRBV6-5 with TRBJ2-2, with D hard to call. This CDR3 has 15 residues. Germline V CDR1 and CDR2: MNHEY, SVGAGI. V lost 4 bases and J 4 bases, leaving 13 bases between the germline ends.

Of note for this clonotype: The CDR3 carries no conserved terminal phenylalanine or tryptophan, so it likely arises from a read error. The DNA is omitted, as the CDR3 cannot be located on it reliably, and the CDR3 follows TCRdb's listing. This CDR3 is CANGKSGITFL. The chain combines TRBV12-3 or TRBV12-4 with TRBJ2-1; TRBD2, as called in the table, went unchecked against the DNA. The CDR3 contains 11 residues when both ends are counted.